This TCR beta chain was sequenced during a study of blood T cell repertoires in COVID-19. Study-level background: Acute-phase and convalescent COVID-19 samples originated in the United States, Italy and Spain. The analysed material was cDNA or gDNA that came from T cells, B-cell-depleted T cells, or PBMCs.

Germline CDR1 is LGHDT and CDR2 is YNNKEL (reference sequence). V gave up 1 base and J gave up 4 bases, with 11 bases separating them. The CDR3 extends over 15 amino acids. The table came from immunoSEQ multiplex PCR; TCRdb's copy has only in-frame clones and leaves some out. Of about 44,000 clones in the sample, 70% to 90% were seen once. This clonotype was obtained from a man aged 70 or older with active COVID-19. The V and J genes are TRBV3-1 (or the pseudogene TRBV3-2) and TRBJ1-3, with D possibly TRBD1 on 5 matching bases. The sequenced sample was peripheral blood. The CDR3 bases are TGTGCCAGCAGCCAAGGAAGGACACAGGGAAACACCATATATTTT. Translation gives CASSQGRTQGNTIYF.